Listed below are T cell receptor beta chains from one sample, sequenced in a study of PD-L1 blockade in urothelial cancer. Sequencing was performed with immunoSEQ multiplex PCR; in TCRdb, only in-frame clones are kept and a portion is missing. This sample yields approximately 39,000 clones, of which approximately 80% are seen a single time; roughly 15% belongs to the top ten. The source material was PBMCs, sampled around atezolizumab (anti-PD-L1) treatment. All receptors derive from a man older than 75 with urothelial cancer. The CDR3 runs from the conserved cysteine through the conserved F or W. The D gene is left open where the match is weak. The listing skips clone size in some rows; elsewhere it reads once, few, many or a size class.

CDR3	DNA	size	D	V	J
CASSLGGGSSYEQYF	TGCGCCAGCAGCTTGGGTGGAGGGAGCTCCTACGAGCAGTACTTC	-	-	TRBV5-1	TRBJ2-7
CASSVLPVEATQYF	TGTGCCAGCAGTGTGCTCCCCGTGGAGGCGACGCAGTATTTT	-	-	TRBV6-1	TRBJ2-3
CASSQSGGEQYF	TGCGCCAGCAGTCAATCGGGGGGGGAACAGTACTTC	-	TRBD2	TRBV23-1	TRBJ2-5
CASSLSGTGRRGTEAFF	TGCGCCAGCAGCTTGAGTGGGACAGGGAGGAGAGGAACTGAAGCTTTCTTT	-	TRBD1	TRBV5-1	TRBJ1-1
CASSSSGSGETQYF	TGTGCCAGCAGCAGTAGCGGGAGTGGTGAGACCCAGTACTTC	-	TRBD2	TRBV7-9	TRBJ2-5
CASSSHAGYEQYF	TGTGCCAGCAGCTCCCACGCAGGTTACGAGCAGTACTTC	few	-	TRBV9	TRBJ2-7
CASSPGLAGLYEQYF	TGCGCCAGCAGCCCGGGACTAGCGGGACTCTACGAGCAGTACTTC	-	TRBD2	TRBV5-1	TRBJ2-7
CASSRLAGGQTDTQYF	TGTGCCAGCAGCCGACTAGCGGGAGGGCAGACAGATACGCAGTATTTT	-	TRBD2	TRBV5-6	TRBJ2-3
CASSPNEQYF	TGTGCCAGCAGTCCTAACGAGCAGTACTTC	few	-	TRBV25-1	TRBJ2-7
CASSFYRDYTSYEQYF	TGTGCCAGCAGCTTCTACCGGGACTACACCTCCTACGAGCAGTACTTC	-	TRBD2	TRBV5-4	TRBJ2-7
CASRPGDFTDTQYF	TGTGCCTCACGACCTGGGGACTTCACAGATACGCAGTATTTT	-	-	TRBV28	TRBJ2-3
CASSLGQGAGDTQYF	TGTGCCAGCAGCCTGGGACAGGGGGCAGGGGATACGCAGTATTTT	-	TRBD1	TRBV5-6	TRBJ2-3
CASSLRGRANEQFF	TGTGCCAGCAGCTTAAGGGGGCGGGCTAATGAGCAGTTCTTC	-	TRBD1	TRBV7-6	TRBJ2-1
CASSLEGLEVSGEQFF	TGCGCCAGCAGCTTGGAAGGACTAGAGGTTTCAGGGGAGCAGTTCTTC	-	TRBD2	TRBV5-1	TRBJ2-1
CASSLSRQGANEKLFF	TGTGCCAGCAGCTTATCCCGACAGGGAGCGAATGAAAAACTGTTTTTT	-	TRBD1	TRBV11-2	TRBJ1-4
CASAGPSVNEQFF	TGTGCCTCGGCGGGACCCTCGGTCAATGAGCAGTTCTTC	-	-	TRBV30	TRBJ2-1
CATDGTGVEKLFF	TGTGCCACAGACGGGACAGGGGTCGAAAAACTGTTTTTT	-	TRBD1	TRBV30	TRBJ1-4
CASNRIYNEQFF	TGTGCCAGCAATAGAATTTACAATGAGCAGTTCTTC	-	-	TRBV28	TRBJ2-1